Listed below are T cell receptor beta chains from one sample, sequenced in a study of blood T cells in healthy people across ages. One entry per CDR3 protein results from TCRdb running MiXCR on the 5' RACE reads. The sample holds about 1,500,000 distinct CDR3 sequences, about 30% seen once. The sample taken for sequencing was blood. All receptors derive from a woman in her twenties or thirties in good health. Each CDR3 is given with its conserved first and last residue. A D gene is named only where the DNA matches it firmly. A row's size may be missing; if present it is once, few, many or a size class.

CDR3aa | CDR3nt | j_gene | abundance | v_gene | d_gene
CSARDESGGARTQYF | TGCAGTGCTAGAGATGAGAGCGGGGGGGCCCGGACGCAGTATTTT | TRBJ2-3 | . | TRBV20-1 | TRBD2
CSARDGGLTEAFF | TGCAGTGCTAGAGATGGGGGATTGACTGAAGCTTTCTTT | TRBJ1-1 | few | TRBV20-1 | .
CASSPVPGASAYNEQFF | TGCGCCAGCAGCCCGGTTCCGGGGGCTAGCGCCTACAATGAGCAGTTCTTC | TRBJ2-1 | few | TRBV4-1 | .
CSAKLAWETQYF | TGCAGTGCGAAACTAGCCTGGGAGACCCAGTACTTC | TRBJ2-5 | . | TRBV20-1 | .
CASSLGGSSKYF | TGTGCCAGCAGCTTAGGGGGATCTTCTAAGTACTTC | TRBJ2-7 | few | TRBV7-9 | .
CASSFVAGGTLYNEQFF | TGTGCCAGCAGCTTCGTAGCGGGAGGAACTCTCTACAATGAGCAGTTCTTC | TRBJ2-1 | few | TRBV7-8 | TRBD2
CASSPGGARVYTQYF | TGTGCCAGCAGCCCTGGGGGGGCCCGTGTGTATACGCAGTATTTT | TRBJ2-3 | . | TRBV28 | .
CASSGRGTGGSTDTQYF | TGTGCCAGCAGTGGGAGGGGTACCGGCGGAAGCACAGATACGCAGTATTTT | TRBJ2-3 | . | TRBV2 | .
CASSQVRGSEQFF | TGCGCCAGCAGCCAAGTCCGCGGGAGTGAGCAGTTCTTC | TRBJ2-1 | many | TRBV4-1 | TRBD2
CASSSLRGEGEAFF | TGTGCCAGCAGTTCCCTCAGGGGAGAGGGCGAAGCTTTCTTT | TRBJ1-1 | few | TRBV12-3/TRBV12-4 | .
CASSTRDRVYEQFF | TGTGCCAGCAGCACCCGGGACAGGGTCTACGAGCAGTTCTTC | TRBJ2-1 | . | TRBV11-2 | TRBD1
CSARASSSSYEQYF | TGCAGTGCTAGGGCCAGCTCAAGCTCCTACGAGCAGTACTTC | TRBJ2-7 | many | TRBV20-1 | .